The 24 T cell receptor beta chains below were found in one sample sequenced in a study of CD8+ T cells in alopecia areata. Extracted from the samples, RNA was reverse transcribed into cDNA to serve as the sequencing template. Here immunoSEQ multiplex PCR was the method, and the copy in TCRdb shows in-frame clones only, minus some. The sample includes under 250,000 clones, roughly 57% of them seen just once. Sequencing was performed on CD4+ T cells sorted from blood, taken at week 0. These receptors came from a human donor with alopecia areata.

The DNA of the CDR3 is TGTGCCAGCAGCCGACACATCCAAGAGACCCAGTACTTC. Its translation is CASSRHIQETQYF. This sequence joins TRBV11-2 and TRBJ2-5, with D hard to call. The CDR3 extends over 13 amino acids. The germline gives CDR1 SGHAT, CDR2 FQNNGV. The V end was cut by 5 bases, the J end by 1 base, with 8 bases between.

The rearrangement links TRBV29-1 to TRBJ2-1, with D perhaps matching TRBD2 (5 bases). V lost 7 bases to trimming and J lost 6 bases, with 13 bases between them. The length of the CDR3 is 12 residues. CDR1 and CDR2 (germline): SQVTM, ANQGSEA. The chain's CDR3 is CSASRGSNEQFF. CDR3 DNA sequence: TGCAGCGCTAGCCGAGGGAGCAATGAGCAGTTCTTC.

The rearrangement uses TRBV5-1 and TRBJ2-7; D remains ambiguous. The CDR3 length is 13 residues. Germline V gene data show CDR1 as SGHRS and CDR2 as YFSETQ. The V and J ends lost 3 bases and 6 bases respectively, with 13 bases between them. The CDR3, as DNA: TGCGCCAGCAGCTGGCTACCTAAAGGCGAGCAGTACTTC. Amino acid sequence: CASSWLPKGEQYF.

V usage is TRBV7-2 and J usage is TRBJ2-7; D could derive from TRBD1 or TRBD2 (5 bases each). In germline, CDR1 is SGHTA, CDR2 FQGNSA. V gave up 5 bases and J gave up 4 bases, with 15 bases separating them. The CDR3 totals 14 residues. The CDR3 is CASSPWDGGYEQYF. As DNA, the CDR3 is TGTGCCAGCAGCCCCTGGGACGGCGGATACGAGCAGTACTTC. Full variable domain (outside the CDR3, taken from reference TRBV7-2 and TRBJ2-7): GAGVSQSPSNKVTEKGKDVELRCDPISGHTALYWYRQSLGQGLEFLIYFQGNSAPDKSGLPSDRFSAERTGGSVSTLTIQRTQQEDSAVYLCASSPWDGGYEQYFGPGTRLTVT.

This clone was seen only a few times. The chain has TRBV29-1 and TRBJ1-2; D possibly corresponds to TRBD1 (5 bases). Germline V gives CDR1 SQVTM, CDR2 ANQGSEA. Trimming pared 6 bases from V and 5 bases from J, leaving 16 bases between. CDR3 length equals 13 residues. The CDR3 loop is CSVQGSGVYGYTF. In DNA form, the CDR3 reads TGCAGCGTCCAAGGTTCGGGGGTATATGGCTACACCTTC. Looking up the rest from reference TRBV29-1 and TRBJ1-2 gives the full variable domain: SAVISQKPSRDICQRGTSLTIQCQVDSQVTMMFWYRQQPGQSLTLIATANQGSEATYESGFVIDKFPISRPNLTFSTLTVSNMSPEDSSIYLCSVQGSGVYGYTFGSGTRLTVV.

The CDR3 bases are TGTGCCATCAGTGGGACTAGCGGGAGCACAGATACGCAGTATTTT. As protein: CAISGTSGSTDTQYF. This chain joins TRBV10-3 and TRBJ2-3; 11 nucleotides match TRBD2. Germline-derived CDR1 and CDR2 are ENHRY and SYGVKD. The CDR3 runs to 15 residues. After removal of 4 bases from V and 0 bases from J, the junction contained 0 bases not matched to a gene.

The J gene is TRBJ1-2, the V gene TRBV7-9; 9 bases match TRBD1. The CDR3 has 16 amino acids. The V segment lost 5 bases and the J segment 5 bases; nucleotides outside the gene matches: 12. Germline loops: CDR1 SEHNR, CDR2 FQNEAQ (reference sequence). CDR3 nucleotide sequence: TGTGCCAGCAGCCCAATGTGGACAGGGGAGAGATATGGCTACACCTTC. It encodes CASSPMWTGERYGYTF.

The chain links TRBV4-1 to TRBJ1-5; no reliable D call. Trimming pared 5 bases from V and 5 bases from J, leaving 13 bases between. The V gene's germline CDR1 is MGHRA and CDR2 YSYEKL. The CDR3 spans 14 residues. The CDR3 spells CASSMDGRYQPQHF. CDR3 nucleotide sequence: TGCGCCAGCAGCATGGACGGCCGCTATCAGCCCCAGCATTTT.

The chain uses TRBV30 and TRBJ1-6; D is ambiguous. Germline values: CDR1 GTSNPN, CDR2 SVGIG (reference sequence). Deletions cut 0 bases from V and 3 bases from J, with 9 bases between. The CDR3 sequence is 15 residues long. CDR3 coding DNA: TGTGCCTGGAGTGTTCTGGACTACTATAATTCACCCCTCCACTTT. Protein: CAWSVLDYYNSPLHF.

In this sample, this clone turned up once. Distinct nucleotide sequences in the sample also encode this CDR3. CDR3 coding DNA: TGCAGTGCTAGAGTTGGCGAGACCCAGTACTTC. Protein: CSARVGETQYF. This chain links TRBV20-1 with TRBJ2-5, with D hard to call. The V gene lost 1 base and the J gene lost 5 bases, with 5 bases spanning the gap. Germline CDR1 DFQATT, CDR2 SNEGSKA (reference sequence). This CDR3 spans 11 amino acids.

The DNA of the CDR3 is TGCGCCAGCAGACTCCGACCGGGGGTAAACTACAATGAGCAGTTCTTC. Translating gives CASRLRPGVNYNEQFF. The rearrangement joins TRBV5-1 to TRBJ2-1; tentative D call: TRBD2 (6 bases). The V gene's germline CDR1 is SGHRS and CDR2 YFSETQ. Trimming took off 5 bases at V and 3 bases at J, with 18 bases between the two ends. The CDR3 is 16 residues long.

V usage is TRBV29-1 and J usage is TRBJ2-1; D is perhaps TRBD2 (6 bases). Germline values: CDR1 SQVTM, CDR2 ANQGSEA. V lost 7 bases and J 8 bases, leaving 21 bases between the germline ends. The CDR3 covers 14 residues. For the CDR3, the DNA is TGCAGCGGCTCCGGGACTCCCGACGTCTATGAGCAGTTCTTC. The encoded protein is CSGSGTPDVYEQFF.

The gene calls are TRBV2 and TRBJ2-3, with 7 bases lining up with TRBD1. Germline V gives CDR1 SNHLY, CDR2 FYNNEI. This CDR3 has 11 residues. Trimming at V came to 11 bases and at J to 7 bases, leaving 6 bases not matched to a gene. CDR3 loop: CAGTTGHTQYF. CDR3 in DNA: TGTGCCGGTACGACAGGGCATACGCAGTATTTT.

The chain has TRBV2 and TRBJ2-2, with a tentative D call TRBD2 (5 bases). Germline V lookup: CDR1 SNHLY, CDR2 FYNNEI. CDR3 length: 16 residues. V gave up 3 bases and J gave up 3 bases, with 14 bases separating them. In DNA, the CDR3 is TGTGCCAGCAGTGAGAGGAGGAACAGAGACACCGGGGAGCTGTTTTTT. This gives the protein CASSERRNRDTGELFF.

For this clone: Other DNA sequences in the sample encode the same CDR3. V is TRBV2 and J is TRBJ2-2; D is perhaps TRBD1 (6 bases). This CDR3 region has 13 residues. Deletions cut 6 bases from V and 4 bases from J, with 9 bases between. Germline lookup yields CDR1 SNHLY and CDR2 FYNNEI. The CDR3 is CASRAQGTGELFF. CDR3 nucleotide sequence: TGTGCCAGCAGGGCACAGGGCACCGGGGAGCTGTTTTTT.

The rearrangement uses TRBV4-1 and TRBJ1-2; D gene unclear. Germline lookup yields CDR1 MGHRA and CDR2 YSYEKL. V lost 2 bases to trimming and J lost 8 bases, with 12 bases between them. CDR3 length: 13 residues. The CDR3 sequence: CASSQLGISGYTF. CDR3 coding DNA: TGCGCCAGCAGCCAACTCGGTATTTCAGGCTACACCTTC.

This clone came up a few times. The genes are TRBV20-1 and TRBJ1-2; a weak D match, TRBD1 (5 bases). Germline CDR1 reads DFQATT; CDR2 reads SNEGSKA (reference sequence). The CDR3 is 11 residues long. Trimming removed 4 bases from V and 7 bases from J, with 10 bases in between. The CDR3 bases are TGCAGTGCTAAATCAGGGATTGGCTACACCTTC. Its protein product is CSAKSGIGYTF.

The chain combines TRBV27 with TRBJ2-7; D possibly uses TRBD1 or TRBD2 (5 bases each). V was trimmed by 5 bases and J by 2 bases, leaving 16 bases between them. This CDR3 contains 15 residues. Per germline, CDR1 MNHEY and CDR2 SMNVEV (reference sequence). The CDR3 DNA reads TGTGCCAGCAGTCCGTTGAGGGGCAAAACCTACGAGCAGTACTTC. Its translation: CASSPLRGKTYEQYF.

The rearrangement links TRBV7-2 to TRBJ2-7; no firm D call. V shed 1 base and J shed 2 bases, with 6 bases lying between them. The CDR3 sequence is 13 residues long. Germline V lookup: CDR1 SGHTA, CDR2 FQGNSA. CDR3 in amino acids: CASSLGWPYEQYF. DNA for the CDR3: TGTGCCAGCAGCTTAGGGTGGCCCTACGAGCAGTACTTC.

This clone has a handful of counts. This chain uses TRBV28 with TRBJ1-2; no clear D gene. The length of the CDR3 is 12 residues. Looked up from germline, CDR1 is MDHEN and CDR2 is SYDVKM. Trimming left V 4 bases short and J 2 bases short, with 5 bases between. CDR3 sequence (DNA): TGTGCCAGCAGTTCGGAAAACTATGGCTACACCTTC. It translates to CASSSENYGYTF.

This clone showed up just a few times. The chain joins TRBV4-2 to TRBJ2-7; 7 nucleotides line up with TRBD1. The junction had 9 bases not matched to a gene; V was cut back by 2 bases and J by 5 bases. Germline lookup yields CDR1 LGHNA and CDR2 YNFKEQ. CDR3 length: 15 amino acids. CDR3 loop: CASSQFDRDLHEQYF. For the CDR3, the DNA is TGTGCCAGCAGCCAATTCGACAGGGACCTCCACGAGCAGTACTTC.

The chain is built from TRBV7-2 and TRBJ2-7, with D maybe TRBD1 (5 bases). The CDR3 has 13 residues. V shed 6 bases and J shed 1 base, with 10 bases lying between them. CDR1 SGHTA and CDR2 FQGNSA come from the germline V gene. CDR3 DNA sequence: TGTGCCAGCAGGACGACAGCTTCCTACGAGCAGTACTTC. This codes for CASRTTASYEQYF. Full variable domain (rest looked up from reference TRBV7-2 and TRBJ2-7): GAGVSQSPSNKVTEKGKDVELRCDPISGHTALYWYRQSLGQGLEFLIYFQGNSAPDKSGLPSDRFSAERTGGSVSTLTIQRTQQEDSAVYLCASRTTASYEQYFGPGTRLTVT.

This clone has more than one count but fewer than ten. V and J are TRBV5-1 and TRBJ1-1, with TRBD1 as a possible D gene (5 bases). This CDR3 region has 16 residues. Between the trimmed V and J ends, which lost 5 bases and 0 bases, there was a span of 17 bases. Germline V gene sequence: CDR1 SGHRS, CDR2 YFSETQ. The CDR3 sequence: CASSGGWGNVNTEAFF. The CDR3 DNA reads as TGCGCCAGCAGTGGAGGTTGGGGGAACGTGAACACTGAAGCTTTCTTT.

In this sample, this clone turned up many times. The chain employs TRBV27 and TRBJ2-4, with TRBD1 matching 9 bases. CDR1 and CDR2 from the germline V gene are MNHEY and SMNVEV (reference sequence). The CDR3 loop spans 15 amino acids. Trimming removed 1 base from V and 11 bases from J; junction bases left unmatched: 9. Written as DNA, the CDR3 is TGTGCCAGCAGTTTATACCCGGGACAGGGAGACGTTCAGTACTTC. Its translation is CASSLYPGQGDVQYF.